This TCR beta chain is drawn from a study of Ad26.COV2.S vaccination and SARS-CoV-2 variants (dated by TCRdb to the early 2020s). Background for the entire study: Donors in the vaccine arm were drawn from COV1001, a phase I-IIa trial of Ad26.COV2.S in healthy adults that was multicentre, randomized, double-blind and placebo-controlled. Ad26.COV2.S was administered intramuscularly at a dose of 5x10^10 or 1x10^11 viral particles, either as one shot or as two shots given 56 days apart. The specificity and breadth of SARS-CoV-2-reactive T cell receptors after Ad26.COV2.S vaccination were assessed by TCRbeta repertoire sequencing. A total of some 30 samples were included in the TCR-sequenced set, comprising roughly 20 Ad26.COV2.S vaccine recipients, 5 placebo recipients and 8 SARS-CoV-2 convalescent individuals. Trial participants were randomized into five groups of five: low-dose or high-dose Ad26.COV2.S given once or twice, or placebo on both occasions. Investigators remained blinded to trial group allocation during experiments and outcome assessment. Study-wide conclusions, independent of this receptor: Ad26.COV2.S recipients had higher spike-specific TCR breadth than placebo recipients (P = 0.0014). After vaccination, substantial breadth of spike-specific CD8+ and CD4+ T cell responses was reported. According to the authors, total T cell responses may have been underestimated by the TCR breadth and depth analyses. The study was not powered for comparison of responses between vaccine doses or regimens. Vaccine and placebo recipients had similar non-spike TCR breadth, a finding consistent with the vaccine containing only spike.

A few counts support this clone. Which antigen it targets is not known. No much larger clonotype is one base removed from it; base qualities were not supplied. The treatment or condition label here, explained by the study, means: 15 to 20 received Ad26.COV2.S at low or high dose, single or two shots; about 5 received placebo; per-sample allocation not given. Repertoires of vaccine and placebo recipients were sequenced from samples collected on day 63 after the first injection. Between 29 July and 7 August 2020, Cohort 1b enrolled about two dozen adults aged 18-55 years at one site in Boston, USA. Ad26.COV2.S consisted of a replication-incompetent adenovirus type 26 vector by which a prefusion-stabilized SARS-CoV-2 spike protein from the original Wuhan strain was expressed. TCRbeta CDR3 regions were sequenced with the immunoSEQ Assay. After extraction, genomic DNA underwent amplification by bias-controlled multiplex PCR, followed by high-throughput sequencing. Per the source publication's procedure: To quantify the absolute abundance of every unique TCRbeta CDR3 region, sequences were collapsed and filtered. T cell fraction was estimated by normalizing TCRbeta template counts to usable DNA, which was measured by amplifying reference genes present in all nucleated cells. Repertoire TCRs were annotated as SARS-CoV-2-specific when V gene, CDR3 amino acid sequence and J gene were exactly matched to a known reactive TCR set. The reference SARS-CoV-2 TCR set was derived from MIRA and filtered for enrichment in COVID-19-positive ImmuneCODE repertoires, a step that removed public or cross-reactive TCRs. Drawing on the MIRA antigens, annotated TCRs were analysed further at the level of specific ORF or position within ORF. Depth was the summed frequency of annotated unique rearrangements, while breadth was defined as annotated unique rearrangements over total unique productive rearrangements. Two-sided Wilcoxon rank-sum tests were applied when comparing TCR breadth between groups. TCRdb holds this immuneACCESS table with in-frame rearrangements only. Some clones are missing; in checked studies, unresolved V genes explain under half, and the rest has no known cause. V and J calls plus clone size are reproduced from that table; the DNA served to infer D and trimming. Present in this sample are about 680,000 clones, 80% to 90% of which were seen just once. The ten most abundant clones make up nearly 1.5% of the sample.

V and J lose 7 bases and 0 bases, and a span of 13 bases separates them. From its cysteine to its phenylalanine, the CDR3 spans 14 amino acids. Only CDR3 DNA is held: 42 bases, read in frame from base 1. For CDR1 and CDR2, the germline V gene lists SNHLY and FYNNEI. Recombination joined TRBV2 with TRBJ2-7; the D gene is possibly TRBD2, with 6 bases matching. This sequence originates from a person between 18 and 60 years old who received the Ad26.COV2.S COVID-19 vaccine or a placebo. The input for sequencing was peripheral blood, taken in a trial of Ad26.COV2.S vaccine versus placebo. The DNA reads TGTGCCAGCATTTTTAGCGGAAGCTCCTACGAGCAGTACTTC. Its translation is CASIFSGSSYEQYF.